This TCR beta chain was obtained from a study of beta chain features in type 1 diabetes. The overall study: Age and gender were similar between patients and healthy donors, as were cell yields. There were approximately 100 million sorted cells examined across all samples. Findings and caveats of the study: Shorter TCRB CDR3s, moderately but significantly so, were found in Type 1 diabetes patients in all four CD4+ subsets.

The sequenced template was cDNA made from the entire isolated RNA. An average of approximately 3.4 million reads was obtained for naive, central memory and regulatory T cell samples. Repertoires were generated with immunoSEQ multiplex PCR, while TCRdb's copy carries only in-frame clones and drops some. The sample includes 600,000 to 700,000 clones, around 15% of them seen just once. To note about this clone: The antigen is not known.

Trimming removed 2 bases from V and 3 bases from J; junction bases left unmatched: 5. CDR3 size: 16 residues. Germline assignment: CDR1 MNHEY and CDR2 SVGAGI. There was one heparinised blood draw per donor, averaging roughly 110 mL. This sequence originates from a young man with type 1 diabetes. Sequenced: naive CD4+ T cells from blood. The chain recombines TRBV6-5 with TRBJ2-3; 10 bases are shared with TRBD2. CDR3 amino acids: CASSYKPSGGTDTQYF. The CDR3 DNA is TGTGCCAGCAGTTACAAGCCTAGCGGGGGTACAGATACGCAGTATTTT.